A selection of T cell receptor beta chains follows, all from one sample in a study of vaccination effects on CD4 cells after COVID-19. Method: immunoSEQ multiplex PCR; TCRdb's copy keeps in-frame clones and lacks some. This table holds around 50,000 clones, approximately 70% found once. Their antigen targets remain unknown. Sequences were derived from CD4+ T cells from PBMCs cultured without peptide, sampled after COVID-19 vaccination. These receptors were obtained from a human donor who received a COVID-19 vaccine. Each CDR3 is given with its conserved first and last residue. Fields, in order: D gene, J gene, V gene, clone size, CDR3 protein, CDR3 DNA. A D gene is named only where the DNA matches it firmly. The size entry is marked missing in some rows and otherwise reads once, few, many or a size class.

TRBD2 TRBJ2-5 TRBV9 few CASSATSGPQETQYF TGTGCCAGCAGCGCCACTAGCGGACCGCAAGAGACCCAGTACTTC
TRBD2 TRBJ2-7 TRBV13 NA CASSSQTLGGRASNEQYF TGTGCCAGCAGCTCCCAGACTCTCGGCGGGAGGGCCTCGAACGAGCAGTACTTC
TRBD1 TRBJ1-2 TRBV7-2 NA CASSLVQGQLGYTF TGTGCCAGCAGCTTAGTTCAGGGACAGTTAGGCTACACCTTC
TRBD1 TRBJ1-6 TRBV7-6 NA CASSLFRTGNNSPLHF TGTGCCAGCAGCTTATTCCGGACAGGCAATAATTCACCCCTCCACTTT
NA TRBJ2-1 TRBV5-1 NA CASSYRVGDEQFF TGCGCCAGCAGCTATAGAGTCGGGGATGAGCAGTTCTTC
TRBD1 TRBJ1-2 TRBV4-1 NA CASSRVETGNYGYTF TGCGCCAGCAGCCGGGTGGAGACAGGGAACTATGGCTACACCTTC
NA TRBJ1-1 TRBV18 NA CASSPGENTEAFF TGTGCCAGCTCACCTGGGGAGAACACTGAAGCTTTCTTT
NA TRBJ2-3 TRBV5-1 NA CASSFSADTQYF TGCGCCAGCAGCTTTAGTGCAGATACGCAGTATTTT
TRBD2 TRBJ2-1 TRBV2 NA CASSEGPGLAGGPFF TGTGCCAGCAGTGAAGGGCCGGGCCTAGCGGGAGGGCCGTTCTTC
TRBD1 TRBJ1-3 TRBV6-5 NA CASSYSRDRGNTIYF TGTGCCAGCAGTTACTCGCGGGACAGAGGAAACACCATATATTTT
NA TRBJ1-3 TRBV10-3 NA CAIKAGVDWNTIYF TGTGCCATCAAAGCAGGGGTAGATTGGAACACCATATATTTT
NA TRBJ2-2 TRBV5-1 NA CASSYLGAETGELFF TGCGCCAGCAGCTATTTAGGGGCGGAAACCGGGGAGCTGTTTTTT
NA TRBJ1-5 TRBV2 NA CASSERGGNQPQHF TGTGCCAGCAGTGAACGGGGCGGCAATCAGCCCCAGCATTTT
TRBD1 TRBJ2-7 TRBV5-1 NA CASSPGQGKAGEQYF TGCGCCAGCAGCCCTGGACAGGGGAAAGCTGGCGAGCAGTACTTC
TRBD2 TRBJ2-3 TRBV7-9 NA CASTDQLADTDTQYF TGTGCCAGCACCGACCAACTAGCGGACACAGATACGCAGTATTTT
NA TRBJ1-5 TRBV19 NA CASMMGGAGNQPQHF TGTGCCAGTATGATGGGGGGCGCGGGCAATCAGCCCCAGCATTTT
NA TRBJ1-1 TRBV29-1 NA CSVDTGMNTEAFF TGCAGCGTTGACACGGGCATGAACACTGAAGCTTTCTTT
NA TRBJ1-2 TRBV5-3 NA CARSLNYGYTF TGTGCCAGAAGCTTGAACTATGGCTACACCTTC
NA TRBJ2-3 TRBV5-6 NA CASSLEVWDTQYF TGTGCCAGCAGCTTGGAGGTTTGGGATACGCAGTATTTT
NA TRBJ1-5 TRBV5-8 NA CASSLYRGGDQPQHF TGTGCCAGCAGCTTGTATCGAGGAGGAGATCAGCCCCAGCATTTT
NA TRBJ2-3 TRBV5-4 NA CASSLFRGAPNTDTQYF TGTGCCAGCAGCCTTTTTAGAGGGGCCCCAAACACAGATACGCAGTATTTT
NA TRBJ1-2 TRBV2 NA CASSLSRSLDGYTF TGTGCCAGCAGCCTCAGTAGATCACTTGATGGCTACACCTTC
TRBD2 TRBJ2-3 TRBV3-1/TRBV3-2 NA CASSQTLAGAGDTQYF TGTGCCAGCAGCCAGACCCTAGCGGGGGCGGGAGATACGCAGTATTTT
TRBD1 TRBJ1-6 TRBV10-3 NA CAISEQGTGGNSPLHF TGTGCCATCAGTGAACAGGGGACAGGCGGGAACTCACCCCTCCACTTT
TRBD1 TRBJ2-2 TRBV7-7 NA CASSLAGGTAGTGELFF TGTGCCAGCAGCTTAGCCGGTGGGACAGCAGGAACCGGGGAGCTGTTTTTT
TRBD2 TRBJ2-7 TRBV2 NA CASTRRLADYEQYF TGTGCCAGCACCCGAAGACTAGCCGATTACGAGCAGTACTTC
NA TRBJ1-1 TRBV18 NA CASSPPQGQGGTEAFF TGTGCCAGCTCACCACCGCAGGGCCAGGGAGGGACTGAAGCTTTCTTT
NA TRBJ1-3 TRBV7-8 NA CASSPGGGPGNTIYF TGTGCCAGCAGCCCCGGAGGGGGTCCTGGAAACACCATATATTTT
NA TRBJ1-2 TRBV5-1 NA CASSLEGGGNGYTF TGCGCCAGCAGCTTGGAGGGTGGCGGGAATGGCTACACCTTC
TRBD1 TRBJ2-4 TRBV18 NA CASSPGQTNIQYF TGTGCCAGCTCCCCGGGACAGACAAACATTCAGTACTTC
NA TRBJ2-2 TRBV12-5 once CASGLPGQYTGELFF TGTGCTAGTGGTTTGCCGGGACAATACACCGGGGAGCTGTTTTTT
TRBD1 TRBJ2-3 TRBV6-5 NA CASRTGGTDTQYF TGTGCCAGCCGCACAGGGGGCACAGATACGCAGTATTTT
NA TRBJ2-3 TRBV3-1/TRBV3-2 few CASSQGGSDTQYF TGTGCCAGCAGCCAAGGGGGGTCTGATACGCAGTATTTT
TRBD1 TRBJ1-2 TRBV5-5 NA CASRDGTANYGYTF TGTGCCAGCAGGGATGGGACAGCTAACTATGGCTACACCTTC
NA TRBJ2-7 TRBV18 NA CASSPGQSSYEQYF TGTGCCAGCTCACCTGGACAGAGCTCCTACGAGCAGTACTTC
NA TRBJ1-1 TRBV5-8 NA CASSIKAWGFMDTEAFF TGTGCCAGCAGCATCAAGGCGTGGGGGTTCATGGACACTGAAGCTTTCTTT
NA TRBJ2-1 TRBV5-1 NA CASSPSGDSYNEQFF TGCGCCAGCAGCCCCTCCGGAGACTCCTACAATGAGCAGTTCTTC
NA TRBJ2-1 TRBV5-1 once CASRDGQLYNEQFF TGCGCCAGCAGGGACGGACAATTATACAATGAGCAGTTCTTC
TRBD1 TRBJ1-5 TRBV19 NA CASTTDRVTSNQPQHF TGTGCCAGTACCACAGACAGGGTCACTAGCAATCAGCCCCAGCATTTT
NA TRBJ1-6 TRBV30 NA CAWRNPGTENSPLHF TGTGCCTGGAGGAACCCCGGGACGGAAAATTCACCCCTCCACTTT
NA TRBJ1-5 TRBV4-1 NA CASSQAGDQPQHF TGCGCCAGCAGCCAAGCGGGGGATCAGCCCCAGCATTTT
NA TRBJ2-5 TRBV15 NA CATSRDEETQYF TGTGCCACCAGCAGAGATGAAGAGACCCAGTACTTC
NA TRBJ1-5 TRBV2 few CASRTGTGSQPQHF TGTGCCAGCAGAACCGGGACCGGGAGCCAGCCCCAGCATTTT
NA TRBJ1-2 TRBV14 NA CASSQDWAGDGYTF TGTGCCAGCAGCCAAGATTGGGCAGGGGATGGCTACACCTTC
TRBD2 TRBJ2-1 TRBV5-1 few CASSLDSGGAYEQFF TGCGCCAGCAGCTTGGATAGCGGGGGGGCCTATGAGCAGTTCTTC
TRBD1 TRBJ1-6 TRBV6-5 once CASSSKQGRDSPLHF TGTGCCAGCAGTTCTAAACAGGGGCGAGATTCACCCCTCCACTTT
TRBD1 TRBJ2-7 TRBV27 NA CASSLQGAGTGSSYEQYF TGTGCCAGCAGTTTACAAGGTGCCGGGACAGGGAGCTCCTACGAGCAGTACTTC
TRBD2 TRBJ2-7 TRBV5-1 NA CASSPGLAGNYEQYF TGCGCCAGCAGCCCGGGACTAGCGGGAAACTACGAGCAGTACTTC
TRBD1 TRBJ1-1 TRBV18 few CASSPGSGTAAFF TGTGCCAGCTCACCGGGGTCGGGGACAGCTGCTTTCTTT
NA TRBJ1-4 TRBV5-1 NA CASSPTSGNEKLFF TGCGCCAGCAGCCCCACTAGCGGAAATGAAAAACTGTTTTTT
NA TRBJ2-5 TRBV20-1 NA CSASLSETQYF TGCAGTGCTAGTCTTTCAGAGACCCAGTACTTC
TRBD1 TRBJ1-2 TRBV5-1 NA CASSTGQGGYGYTF TGCGCCAGCAGCACGGGACAGGGGGGCTATGGCTACACCTTC
NA TRBJ1-4 TRBV29-1 NA CSVEETEGANEKLFF TGCAGCGTTGAAGAGACAGAAGGAGCTAATGAAAAACTGTTTTTT
NA TRBJ1-6 TRBV20-1 few CSASNFNSPLHF TGCAGTGCTAGTAATTTTAATTCACCCCTCCACTTT
NA TRBJ1-5 TRBV2 NA CASRNDVDGSQHF TGTGCCAGCAGGAACGACGTCGATGGCAGCCAGCATTTT
NA TRBJ2-1 TRBV5-4 NA CASSRGGQGMEGGPFF TGTGCCAGCAGCCGGGGGGGACAGGGTATGGAGGGAGGGCCGTTCTTC
NA TRBJ1-1 TRBV25-1 NA CASSEGGFLADTEAFF TGTGCCAGCAGTGAAGGGGGGTTTTTGGCGGACACTGAAGCTTTCTTT
TRBD1 TRBJ2-3 TRBV5-1 few CASSLVFRTGGTDTQYF TGCGCCAGCAGCTTGGTTTTTCGGACAGGGGGTACAGATACGCAGTATTTT
TRBD1 TRBJ2-7 TRBV11-1 NA CASTRGQDSYEQYF TGTGCCAGCACCCGGGGACAGGACTCCTACGAGCAGTACTTC
NA TRBJ2-3 TRBV10-3 few CAITGEDTQYF TGTGCCATCACTGGCGAGGATACGCAGTATTTT